This T cell receptor beta chain comes out of a study of blood T cells in healthy people across ages. In this sample, this clonotype turned up a few times. Investigators took about 10 milliliters of peripheral blood from every donor. Trimming left V 2 bases short and J 2 bases short, with 10 bases between. The V gene's germline CDR1 is KGHDR and CDR2 SFDVKD. The CDR3 has 15 residues. A J-beta primer mix and a sample-barcoded 5' primer were used in a second PCR of about 6 to 12 cycles. MiXCR was run by TCRdb on the 5' RACE reads, yielding one entry per CDR3 protein. The sample lists some 1.4 million distinct CDR3 sequences, 42% occurring once.

The specimen sequenced was blood. The rearrangement uses TRBV24-1 and TRBJ2-3; D possibly corresponds to TRBD2 (6 bases). This TCR derives from a woman aged 18-29 years in good health. The CDR3 is CATSDSGLSTDTQYF. Here the CDR3 DNA reads TGTGCCACCAGTGATTCGGGACTTTCCACAGATACGCAGTATTTT.